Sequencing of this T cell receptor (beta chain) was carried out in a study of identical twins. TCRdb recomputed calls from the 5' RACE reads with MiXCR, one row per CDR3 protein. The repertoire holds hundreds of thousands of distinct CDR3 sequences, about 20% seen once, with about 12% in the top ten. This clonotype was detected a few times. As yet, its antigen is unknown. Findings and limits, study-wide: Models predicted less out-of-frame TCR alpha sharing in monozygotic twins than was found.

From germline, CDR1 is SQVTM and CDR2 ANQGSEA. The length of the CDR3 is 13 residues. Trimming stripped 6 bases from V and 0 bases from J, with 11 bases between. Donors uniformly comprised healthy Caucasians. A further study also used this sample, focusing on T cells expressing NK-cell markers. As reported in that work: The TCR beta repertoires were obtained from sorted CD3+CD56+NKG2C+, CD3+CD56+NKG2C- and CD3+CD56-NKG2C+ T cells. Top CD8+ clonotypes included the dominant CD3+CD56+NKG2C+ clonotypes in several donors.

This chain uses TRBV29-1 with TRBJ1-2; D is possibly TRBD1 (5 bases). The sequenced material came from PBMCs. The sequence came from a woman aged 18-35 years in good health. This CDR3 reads CSVPGGANYGYTF. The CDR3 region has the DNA TGCAGCGTGCCTGGAGGGGCTAACTATGGCTACACCTTC.